This TCR beta chain was profiled in a study of T cells in Graves' hyperthyroidism and ophthalmopathy. In the study overall: Pretreatment peripheral blood was obtained at initial diagnosis.

Broader study findings: A model of 13 V-J features distinguished ophthalmopathy from stable hyperthyroidism.

Patients having uncontrolled infection, another autoimmune disease, pregnancy or lactation were not included. Fresh peripheral blood, 7.5 to 10 ml, yielded the PBMCs. Notes on this clonotype: Its specificity is unknown.

The CDR3 has 15 amino acids. V gave up 0 bases and J gave up 7 bases, with 13 bases separating them. Germline V gene lookup returns CDR1 SGDLS and CDR2 YYNGEE. TCR beta CDR3 regions were amplified from RNA. TCR CDR3 regions were first amplified by RT-PCR with HTBI primers. TCRdb used MiXCR to reprocess the multiplex PCR reads, holding one entry per CDR3 protein. The data show about 300,000 distinct CDR3 sequences, approximately 19% seen once. V usage is TRBV9 and J usage is TRBJ2-2; D may be TRBD2 (6 bases). This receptor was identified in a man aged 50-60 years with Graves' ophthalmopathy. Sequencing input: blood. The CDR3: CASSVVEGRDGELFF. The CDR3 nucleotides read TGTGCCAGCAGCGTAGTGGAGGGGCGAGACGGGGAGCTGTTTTTT.